The present TCR beta chain was sequenced within a study of shared clonotypes between healthy human individuals. Donors were Caucasian adults residing in Nashville, Tennessee, USA. Replicate PCRs for unsorted PBMC used about 0.3 ug DNA (around 30,000 T cell genomes). Original processing notes: For the immunoSEQ data, sequences were junction-only without quality scores, so filtering differed. Here immunoSEQ multiplex PCR was the method, and the copy in TCRdb shows in-frame clones only, minus some. That table gives V, J and clone size, and the DNA gave D and trimming. The data hold 490,000 or so clones, with over 65% observed a single time. The material sequenced was PBMCs. This TCR came from a woman aged 40 to 50 in good health. Some clones in this sample may be carry-over from other donors' samples.

For the CDR3, the DNA is TGTGCCAGCTCACCCGAGCAGGGTGACACTGAAGCTTTCTTT. Its protein is CASSPEQGDTEAFF. This chain connects TRBV18 to TRBJ1-1; TRBD1 is a possible D gene (5 bases). Trimming removed 3 bases from V and 3 bases from J, with 11 bases in between. Germline V CDR1 and CDR2: KGHSH, LQKENI. The CDR3 spans 14 residues.